These 26 T cell receptor beta chains originate from one sample sequenced in a study of T-cell reconstitution after alpha-beta-depleted transplantation in children. Using unique molecular identifiers, the investigators prepared the TCRbeta library. TCRdb reanalysed the PCR reads using MiXCR and keeps one entry per CDR3 protein. Altogether roughly 100,000 distinct CDR3 sequences are present, 6% to 9% being singletons, with the ten largest covering around 15%. The sequenced sample was PBMCs, obtained before TCRalphabeta/CD19-depleted stem cell transplant. These receptors all stem from a boy aged 2 to 10 with acute lymphoblastic leukemia, due to receive a stem cell transplant.

The chain joins TRBV6-1 to TRBJ1-1; D not certain. V lost 0 bases and J 6 bases, leaving 5 bases between the germline ends. Germline V gene sequence: CDR1 MNHNS, CDR2 SASEGT. This CDR3 contains 12 residues. Written as DNA, the CDR3 is TGTGCCAGCAGTGAAGCCCCCGCTGAAGCTTTCTTT. Its protein is CASSEAPAEAFF.

This chain joins TRBV3-1 and TRBJ2-2; 8 bases fit TRBD2. The CDR3 runs 16 residues. The germline V gene encodes CDR1 LGHDT and CDR2 YNNKEL (reference sequence). J was trimmed by 6 bases and V by 6 bases; bases with no gene match: 12. The CDR3 sequence: CASRNIRGGPAGELFF. Here the CDR3 DNA reads TGTGCCAGCAGGAACATCCGCGGGGGGCCTGCCGGGGAGCTGTTTTTT.

This clonotype was detected ten times or more. The gene calls are TRBV5-1 and TRBJ2-3; weak D call: TRBD2 (6 bases). The germline V gene has CDR1 SGHRS and CDR2 YFSETQ. The CDR3 runs to 13 residues. V lost 1 base to trimming and J lost 4 bases, with 7 bases between them. Written as DNA, the CDR3 is TGCGCCAGCAGCTTGAGGAGGGCAGATACGCAGTATTTT. Encoded protein: CASSLRRADTQYF.

This clonotype was counted a few times. V and J are TRBV20-1 and TRBJ1-1; the D is unclear. The CDR3 is 13 amino acids. V gave up 4 bases and J gave up 4 bases, with 13 bases separating them. Per the germline V gene, CDR1 is DFQATT and CDR2 is SNEGSKA (reference sequence). In DNA, the CDR3 is TGCAGTGCTAACTTTAGGGTTGGCACTGAAGCTTTCTTT. Residues: CSANFRVGTEAFF.

In its sample, this clonotype ranks as medium-sized. This rearrangement joins TRBV6-4 to TRBJ2-1; TRBD2 might be the D (6 bases). Germline CDR1 MRHNA, CDR2 SNTAGT. V was cut by 0 bases and J by 0 bases, with 6 bases left in between. CDR3 length equals 15 residues. DNA for the CDR3: TGTGCCAGCAGTGACTCAGCGGGCTCCTACAATGAGCAGTTCTTC. Amino acids: CASSDSAGSYNEQFF.

The chain links TRBV7-9 to TRBJ2-2; D remains ambiguous. Trimming stripped 4 bases from V and 6 bases from J, with 6 bases between. The CDR3 covers 12 residues. Germline V gives CDR1 SEHNR, CDR2 FQNEAQ (reference sequence). CDR3 nucleotides: TGTGCCAGCAGCTCATCTCCCGGGGAGCTGTTTTTT. Protein sequence: CASSSSPGELFF.

This clonotype was seen at least ten times. The rearrangement joins TRBV20-1 to TRBJ2-5, with D tentatively TRBD2 (7 bases). The CDR3 extends over 14 amino acids. The V end was cut by 6 bases, the J end by 3 bases, with 17 bases between. The germline V gene has CDR1 DFQATT and CDR2 SNEGSKA (reference sequence). In DNA form, the CDR3 reads TGCAGTGCCAGGGCGGGGGCCTTCGAAGAGACCCAGTACTTC. Protein sequence: CSARAGAFEETQYF.

As regards this clonotype: A single base separates this from a much larger clone, so it may be a read error. The chain is built from TRBV20-1 and TRBJ2-1; possible D gene TRBD2, 5 bases. In germline, CDR1 is DFQATT, CDR2 SNEGSKA (reference sequence). The CDR3 is 11 amino acids. With 6 bases removed from V and 8 bases from J, the gap between germline ends came to 11 bases. CDR3 coding DNA: TGCAGTGCGTCGGGGTTCGATGAGCAGTTCTTC. This codes for CSASGFDEQFF.

This clonotype was counted at least ten times. This chain links TRBV5-1 with TRBJ2-7; TRBD1 aligns across 7 bases. V lost 5 bases to trimming and J lost 2 bases; unmatched junction nucleotides: 4. Germline assignment: CDR1 SGHRS and CDR2 YFSETQ. CDR3 size: 13 residues. CDR3 bases: TGCGCCAGCAGACAGGGGATTACCTACGAGCAGTACTTC. Its protein is CASRQGITYEQYF.

This sequence joins TRBV3-1 and TRBJ1-3; unclear D gene. The CDR3 covers 15 residues. Trimming cost V 4 bases and J 2 bases, with 12 bases left between them. The germline V gene encodes CDR1 LGHDT and CDR2 YNNKEL (reference sequence). The CDR3 loop is CASSLIHNPGNTIYF. The CDR3 coding sequence is TGTGCCAGCAGCCTAATACACAACCCTGGAAACACCATATATTTT.

This clonotype was found many times. The chain is built from TRBV20-1 and TRBJ1-3; 8 bases match TRBD1. The CDR3 consists of 15 residues. The junction had 4 bases not matched to a gene; V was cut back by 3 bases and J by 0 bases. Germline values: CDR1 DFQATT, CDR2 SNEGSKA (reference sequence). The CDR3 nucleotides are TGCAGTGCTAGTTTACAGGGGGTCTCTGGAAACACCATATATTTT. As protein: CSASLQGVSGNTIYF.

This clonotype was picked up a small number of times. The rearrangement uses TRBV5-1 and TRBJ1-2; 8 nucleotides align to TRBD1. Per germline, CDR1 SGHRS and CDR2 YFSETQ. The CDR3 is 14 amino acids. V gave up 3 bases and J gave up 2 bases; unmatched junction bases: 3. The CDR3 region is CASSSRTGNYGYTF. The CDR3 region has the DNA TGCGCCAGCAGCTCTCGGACAGGGAACTATGGCTACACCTTC.

V is TRBV6-1 and J is TRBJ2-7; tentatively, D is TRBD1 (5 bases). Between the trimmed V and J ends, which lost 8 bases and 1 base, there was a span of 15 bases. Germline CDR1 is MNHNS and CDR2 is SASEGT. CDR3 size: 14 residues. The CDR3 loop reads CASEVPGNSYEQYF. The CDR3 DNA reads as TGTGCCAGCGAGGTACCAGGGAATTCCTACGAGCAGTACTTC.

This clonotype turned up a few times. The gene calls are TRBV4-2 and TRBJ2-7; D uncertain. The CDR3 spans 14 residues. Germline CDR1 and CDR2: LGHNA and YNFKEQ. Trimming cost V 1 base and J 3 bases, with 10 bases left between them. The CDR3, as DNA: TGTGCCAGCAGCCAAGTAGGGAATGACTACGAGCAGTACTTC. As protein: CASSQVGNDYEQYF.

This clonotype was recorded many times. This chain joins TRBV4-3 and TRBJ1-1; D gene ambiguous. Trimming took 1 base from V and 4 from J, leaving 13 bases between them. From germline, CDR1 is LGHNA and CDR2 YSLEER. CDR3 length: 15 amino acids. CDR3 sequence (DNA): TGCGCCAGCAGCCAAGGGGGAACGACGATCACTGAAGCTTTCTTT. This codes for CASSQGGTTITEAFF.

This clonotype showed up just a few times. The chain couples TRBV7-9 to TRBJ2-1, with 11 bases identical to TRBD2. CDR1 and CDR2 (germline): SEHNR, FQNEAQ (reference sequence). This CDR3 region has 17 residues. Trimming cost V 4 bases and J 4 bases; bases outside gene matches: 9. The CDR3 region is CASSSAAGTSGYNEQFF. CDR3 DNA sequence: TGTGCCAGCAGCTCAGCCGCCGGGACTAGCGGATACAATGAGCAGTTCTTC.

This clonotype was seen ten or more times. V gene TRBV5-1 combines with J gene TRBJ1-2; D uncertain. Germline V gene data show CDR1 as SGHRS and CDR2 as YFSETQ. Trimming removed 4 bases at V and 0 bases at J, with 10 bases between. This CDR3 contains 14 residues. CDR3 in DNA: TGCGCCAGCAGCATAGGGATCGCTAACTATGGCTACACCTTC. Encoded protein: CASSIGIANYGYTF. Full variable domain (remainder filled in from reference TRBV5-1 and TRBJ1-2): KAGVTQTPRYLIKTRGQQVTLSCSPISGHRSVSWYQQTPGQGLQFLFEYFSETQRNKGNFPGRFSGRQFSNSRSEMNVSTLELGDSALYLCASSIGIANYGYTFGSGTRLTVV.

This clonotype was recorded a few times. V and J are TRBV11-2 and TRBJ2-5, with D possibly being TRBD1 or TRBD2 (5 bases each). Trimming stripped 1 base from V and 3 bases from J, with 9 bases between. The CDR3 is 14 residues long. From germline, CDR1 is SGHAT and CDR2 FQNNGV. The CDR3 DNA reads as TGTGCCAGCAGCTTAGCGGGGACGAAAGAGACCCAGTACTTC. Protein product: CASSLAGTKETQYF.

In its sample, this clonotype was seen a few times. The chain couples TRBV6-2 or TRBV6-3 to TRBJ2-5; D remains ambiguous. Per the germline V gene, CDR1 is MNHEY and CDR2 is SVGEGT. V was pared by 7 bases and J by 7 bases, with 28 bases between. This CDR3 contains 17 residues. The CDR3 loop is CASITVLVLPFLRTQYF. The CDR3 nucleotides are TGTGCCAGCATAACTGTTTTGGTACTACCCTTCCTGAGGACCCAGTACTTC.

This clonotype appeared a few times. J is TRBJ2-2 and V is TRBV20-1; D unclear. V was clipped by 3 bases and J by 0 bases, with 20 bases between them. Germline assignment: CDR1 DFQATT and CDR2 SNEGSKA (reference sequence). The CDR3 totals 18 residues. In nucleotides, the CDR3 is TGCAGTGCTAGTTGGCAGGCCCTAGACCTTTCGAACACCGGGGAGCTGTTTTTT. Protein product: CSASWQALDLSNTGELFF.

Comments on this clonotype: A much larger clone differs by one base, so this may be a read error. The chain joins TRBV29-1 to TRBJ2-3; D not certain. Germline V gene lookup returns CDR1 SQVTM and CDR2 ANQGSEA. CDR3 size: 14 residues. This CDR3 is CCVGFATSTDTQYF. As DNA, the CDR3 is TGCTGCGTTGGGTTTGCTACCAGCACAGATACGCAGTATTTT.

There are many counts of this clonotype. The chain carries TRBV7-9 and TRBJ2-7; 10 bases fit TRBD2. The CDR3 runs to 14 residues. Germline V CDR1 and CDR2: SEHNR, FQNEAQ (reference sequence). V was pared by 4 bases and J by 3 bases, with 3 bases of the junction left unmatched. The CDR3 loop reads CASSSRLAGYEQYF. In DNA, the CDR3 is TGTGCCAGCAGCTCCCGACTAGCGGGCTACGAGCAGTACTTC.

The J gene is TRBJ2-7, the V gene TRBV10-3, with D uncertain. V was shortened by 0 bases and J by 7 bases, with 4 bases between the two germline ends. The germline V gene encodes CDR1 ENHRY and CDR2 SYGVKD. This CDR3 comprises 11 residues. The DNA for the CDR3 is TGTGCCATCAGTGAGTCTTGGGAGCAGTACTTC. Translated, it gives CAISESWEQYF.

This clonotype came up a few times. The chain combines TRBV28 with TRBJ1-4; perhaps TRBD1 as D (5 bases). Germline values: CDR1 MDHEN, CDR2 SYDVKM. This CDR3 has 16 residues. Trimming left V 6 bases short and J 5 bases short, with 19 bases between. The CDR3 region is CASSHLAGPANEKLFF. CDR3 nucleotides: TGTGCCAGCAGCCACTTGGCAGGGCCGGCAAATGAAAAACTGTTTTTT.

The V and J genes are TRBV7-2 and TRBJ2-2; 7 positions agree with TRBD1. CDR1 is SGHTA, CDR2 FQGNSA, per germline. There are 23 residues in the CDR3. The V segment lost 3 bases and the J segment 1 base; nucleotides outside the gene matches: 26. The CDR3 region is CASSFPRGGRPAGGPKNTGELFF. In DNA form, the CDR3 reads TGTGCCAGCAGCTTCCCCCGGGGTGGTAGGCCGGCAGGGGGACCAAAGAACACCGGGGAGCTGTTTTTT.

This clonotype was recorded many times. V gene TRBV3-1 combines with J gene TRBJ1-4; D may be TRBD1 (5 bases). Per germline, CDR1 LGHDT and CDR2 YNNKEL (reference sequence). The CDR3 consists of 14 residues. V gave up 4 bases and J gave up 0 bases, with 6 bases separating them. CDR3 sequence reads: CASSLTATNEKLFF. CDR3 bases: TGTGCCAGCAGCCTGACAGCAACTAATGAAAAACTGTTTTTT.